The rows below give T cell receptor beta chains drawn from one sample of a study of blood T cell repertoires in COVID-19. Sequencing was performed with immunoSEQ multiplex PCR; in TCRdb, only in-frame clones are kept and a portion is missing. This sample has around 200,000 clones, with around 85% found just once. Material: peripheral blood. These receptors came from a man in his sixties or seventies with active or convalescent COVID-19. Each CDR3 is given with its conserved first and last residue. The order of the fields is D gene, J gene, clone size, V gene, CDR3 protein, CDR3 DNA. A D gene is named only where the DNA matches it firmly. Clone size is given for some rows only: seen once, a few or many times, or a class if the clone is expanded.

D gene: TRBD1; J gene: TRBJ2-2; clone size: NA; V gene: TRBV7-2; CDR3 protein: CASSLSTRQGVTGELFF; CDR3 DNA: TGTGCCAGCAGCTTAAGTACCCGACAGGGCGTCACCGGGGAGCTGTTTTTT
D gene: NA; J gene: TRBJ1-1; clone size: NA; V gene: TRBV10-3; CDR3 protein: CATGGGGAFF; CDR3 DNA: TGTGCTACCGGGGGGGGTGGCGCTTTCTTT
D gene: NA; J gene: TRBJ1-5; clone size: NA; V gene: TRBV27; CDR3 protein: CASSSYTSNQPQHF; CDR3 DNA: TGTGCCAGCAGTTCGTACACCAGCAATCAGCCCCAGCATTTT
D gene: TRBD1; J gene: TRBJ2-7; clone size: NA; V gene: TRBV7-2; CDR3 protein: CASTSPGQGNYEQYF; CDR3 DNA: TGTGCCAGCACCTCCCCCGGACAGGGGAACTACGAGCAGTACTTC
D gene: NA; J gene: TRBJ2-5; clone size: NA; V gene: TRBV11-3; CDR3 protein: CASSLGPRNAGAETQYF; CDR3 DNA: TGTGCCAGCAGCTTAGGCCCGAGAAACGCGGGTGCAGAGACCCAGTACTTC
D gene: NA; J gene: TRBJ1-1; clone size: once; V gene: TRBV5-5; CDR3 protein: CASSLSIDNPNTEAFF; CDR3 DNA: TGTGCCAGCAGCTTAAGCATCGACAACCCGAACACTGAAGCTTTCTTT
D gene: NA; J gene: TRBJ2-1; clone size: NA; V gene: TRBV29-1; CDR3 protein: CSVEDLAWFPDEQFF; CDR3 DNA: TGCAGCGTTGAAGATTTAGCGTGGTTCCCAGATGAGCAGTTCTTC
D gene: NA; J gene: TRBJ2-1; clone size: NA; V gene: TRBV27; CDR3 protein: CASSLWAGDTPYNEQFF; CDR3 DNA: TGTGCCAGCAGTTTATGGGCGGGGGACACCCCCTACAATGAGCAGTTCTTC
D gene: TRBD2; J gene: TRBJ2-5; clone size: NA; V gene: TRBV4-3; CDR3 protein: CASSHDRAGAGGAQYF; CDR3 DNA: TGCGCCAGCAGCCATGATAGGGCGGGAGCCGGTGGGGCCCAGTACTTC
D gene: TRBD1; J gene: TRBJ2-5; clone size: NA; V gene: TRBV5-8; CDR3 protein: CASSLGQGATHQETQYF; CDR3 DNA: TGTGCCAGCAGCTTAGGACAGGGGGCGACCCACCAAGAGACCCAGTACTTC
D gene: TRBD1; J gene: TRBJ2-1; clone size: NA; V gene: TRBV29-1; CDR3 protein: CSVGQGADEQFF; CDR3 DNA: TGCAGCGTTGGGCAGGGGGCTGATGAGCAGTTCTTC
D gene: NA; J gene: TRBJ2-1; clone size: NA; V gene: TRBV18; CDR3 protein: CASSPFDAGTQFF; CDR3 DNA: TGTGCCAGCTCACCATTTGACGCGGGGACGCAGTTCTTC
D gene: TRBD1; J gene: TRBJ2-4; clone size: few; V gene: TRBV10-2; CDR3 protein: CASSEERQGKNIQYF; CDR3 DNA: TGCGCCAGCAGTGAGGAGAGACAGGGGAAAAACATTCAGTACTTC
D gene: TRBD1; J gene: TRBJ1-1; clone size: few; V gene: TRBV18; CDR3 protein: CASTRGGGTEAFF; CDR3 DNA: TGTGCCAGCACCCGAGGGGGCGGTACGGAAGCTTTCTTT
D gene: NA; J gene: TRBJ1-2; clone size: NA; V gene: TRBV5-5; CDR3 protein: CASSGRAGINYGYTF; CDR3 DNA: TGTGCCAGCAGCGGCCGGGCAGGGATTAACTATGGCTACACCTTC
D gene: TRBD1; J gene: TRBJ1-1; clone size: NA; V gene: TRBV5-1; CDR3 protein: CASSLADRGQTEAFF; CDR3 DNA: TGCGCCAGCAGCTTGGCGGACAGGGGGCAGACTGAAGCTTTCTTT
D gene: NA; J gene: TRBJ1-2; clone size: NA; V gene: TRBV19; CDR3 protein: CASSRPHETSNYGYTF; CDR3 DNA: TGTGCCAGTAGTAGGCCGCATGAAACCTCTAACTATGGCTACACCTTC
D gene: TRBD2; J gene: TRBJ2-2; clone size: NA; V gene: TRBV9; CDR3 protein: CASSGTSGNTGELFF; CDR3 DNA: TGTGCCAGCAGCGGGACTAGCGGGAACACCGGGGAGCTGTTTTTT
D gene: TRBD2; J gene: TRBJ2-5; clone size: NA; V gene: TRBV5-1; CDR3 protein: CASSLERGFETQYF; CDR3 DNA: TGCGCCAGCAGCTTGGAGCGGGGGTTTGAGACCCAGTACTTC
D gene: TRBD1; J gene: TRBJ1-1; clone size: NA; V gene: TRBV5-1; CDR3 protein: CASSSGTANTEAFF; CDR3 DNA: TGCGCCAGCAGCTCCGGGACAGCGAACACTGAAGCTTTCTTT
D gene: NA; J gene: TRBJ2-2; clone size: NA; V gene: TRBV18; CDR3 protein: CASSPRGLGELFF; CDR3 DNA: TGTGCCAGCTCACCACGAGGACTCGGGGAGCTGTTTTTT
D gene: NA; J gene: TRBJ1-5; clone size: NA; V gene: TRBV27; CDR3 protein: CASSLSPRGYQPQHF; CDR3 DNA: TGTGCCAGCAGTTTATCGCCCAGGGGCTATCAGCCCCAGCATTTT
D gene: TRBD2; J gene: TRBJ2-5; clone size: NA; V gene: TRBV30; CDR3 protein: CAWSVGILAGGLRETQYF; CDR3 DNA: TGTGCCTGGAGTGTTGGGATACTAGCGGGAGGTCTACGAGAGACCCAGTACTTC
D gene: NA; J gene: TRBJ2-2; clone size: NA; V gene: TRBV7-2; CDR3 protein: CASSLVTTSNTGELFF; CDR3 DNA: TGTGCCAGCAGCTTAGTTACTACTTCGAACACCGGGGAGCTGTTTTTT
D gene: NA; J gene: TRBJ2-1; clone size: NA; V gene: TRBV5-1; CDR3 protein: CASSLFGANNEQFF; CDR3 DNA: TGCGCCAGCAGCTTGTTTGGGGCGAACAATGAGCAGTTCTTC
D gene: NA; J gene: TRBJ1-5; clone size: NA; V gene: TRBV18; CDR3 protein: CASSPSRSNQPQHF; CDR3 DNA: TGTGCCAGCTCACCTTCACGGAGCAATCAGCCCCAGCATTTT
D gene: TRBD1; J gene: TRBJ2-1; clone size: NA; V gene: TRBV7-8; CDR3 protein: CASSLAGQGFLQFF; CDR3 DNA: TGTGCCAGCAGCTTAGCGGGACAGGGTTTCCTACAGTTCTTC
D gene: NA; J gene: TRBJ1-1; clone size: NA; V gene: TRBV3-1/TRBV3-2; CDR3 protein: CASRAATEAFF; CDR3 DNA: TGTGCCAGCAGGGCCGCGACAGAAGCTTTCTTT
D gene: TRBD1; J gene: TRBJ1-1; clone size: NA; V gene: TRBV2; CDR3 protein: CASSWGQANTEAFF; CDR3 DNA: TGTGCCAGCAGCTGGGGACAGGCGAACACTGAAGCTTTCTTT
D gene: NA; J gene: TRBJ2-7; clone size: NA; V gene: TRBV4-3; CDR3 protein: CASSPRHSNEQYF; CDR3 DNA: TGCGCCAGCAGCCCCCGACACTCCAACGAGCAGTACTTC
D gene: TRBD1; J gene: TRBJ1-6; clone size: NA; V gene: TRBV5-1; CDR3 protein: CASSWGTGPNSPLHF; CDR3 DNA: TGCGCCAGCAGCTGGGGGACAGGACCGAATTCACCCCTCCACTTT
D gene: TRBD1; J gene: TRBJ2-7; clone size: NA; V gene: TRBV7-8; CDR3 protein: CASSQGDKPPGEQYF; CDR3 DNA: TGTGCCAGCAGCCAGGGGGACAAACCTCCTGGTGAGCAGTACTTC
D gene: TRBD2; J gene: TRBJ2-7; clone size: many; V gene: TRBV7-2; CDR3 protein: CASSLMGGPGEQYF; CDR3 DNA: TGTGCCAGCAGCTTAATGGGAGGGCCTGGCGAGCAGTACTTC
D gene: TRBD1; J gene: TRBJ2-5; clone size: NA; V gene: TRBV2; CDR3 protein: CASSKRGQGARYQETQYF; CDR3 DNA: TGTGCCAGCAGTAAAAGAGGACAGGGAGCCAGGTACCAAGAGACCCAGTACTTC
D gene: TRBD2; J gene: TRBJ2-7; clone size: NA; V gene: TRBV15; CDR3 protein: CATSRGLAGSYEQYF; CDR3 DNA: TGTGCCACCAGCAGGGGACTAGCGGGATCGTACGAGCAGTACTTC
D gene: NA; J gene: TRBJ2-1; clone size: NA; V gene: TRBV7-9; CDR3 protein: CASSFALRAEQFF; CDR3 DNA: TGTGCCAGCAGCTTTGCATTAAGAGCGGAGCAGTTCTTC
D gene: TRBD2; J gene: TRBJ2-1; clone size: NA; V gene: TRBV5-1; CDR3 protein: CASSLGTSGALSYNEQFF; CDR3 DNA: TGCGCCAGCAGCTTGGGGACTAGCGGGGCCCTCTCCTACAATGAGCAGTTCTTC
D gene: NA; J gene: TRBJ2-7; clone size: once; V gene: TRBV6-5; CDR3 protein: CASLGTQLFYEQYF; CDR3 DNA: TGTGCCAGCCTCGGGACACAACTCTTCTACGAGCAGTACTTC
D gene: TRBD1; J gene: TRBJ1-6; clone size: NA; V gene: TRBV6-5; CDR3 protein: CASRLGTGEVSPLHF; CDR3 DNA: TGTGCCAGCAGACTCGGGACAGGGGAGGTGTCACCCCTCCACTTT
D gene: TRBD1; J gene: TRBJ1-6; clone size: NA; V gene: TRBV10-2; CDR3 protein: CASMSGTGGSPLHF; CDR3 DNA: TGCGCCAGCATGAGTGGGACAGGGGGGTCACCCCTCCACTTT
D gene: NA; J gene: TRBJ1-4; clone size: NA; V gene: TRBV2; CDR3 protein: CASSGAAGKLFF; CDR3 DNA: TGTGCCAGCAGTGGGGCAGCCGGAAAACTGTTTTTT
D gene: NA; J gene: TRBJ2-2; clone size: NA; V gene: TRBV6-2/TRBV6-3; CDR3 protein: CATSRGPAPWTGELFF; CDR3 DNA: TGTGCCACCAGCCGGGGCCCTGCTCCGTGGACCGGGGAGCTGTTTTTT
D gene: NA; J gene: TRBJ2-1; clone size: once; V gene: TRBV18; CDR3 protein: CASSPTRDSTRNEQFF; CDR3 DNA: TGTGCCAGCTCACCTACCCGGGACTCGACTAGGAATGAGCAGTTCTTC
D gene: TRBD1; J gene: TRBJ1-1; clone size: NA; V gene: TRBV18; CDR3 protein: CASSSGTGTEAFF; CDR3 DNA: TGTGCCAGCTCTTCCGGGACAGGGACTGAAGCTTTCTTT
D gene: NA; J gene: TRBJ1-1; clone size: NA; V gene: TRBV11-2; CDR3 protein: CASSLGGHTNTEAFF; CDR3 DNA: TGTGCCAGCAGCTTAGGCGGACATACGAACACTGAAGCTTTCTTT
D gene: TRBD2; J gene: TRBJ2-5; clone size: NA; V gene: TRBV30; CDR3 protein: CAWSGNRGGSETQYF; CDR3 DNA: TGTGCCTGGAGTGGCAATCGGGGGGGCTCGGAGACCCAGTACTTC